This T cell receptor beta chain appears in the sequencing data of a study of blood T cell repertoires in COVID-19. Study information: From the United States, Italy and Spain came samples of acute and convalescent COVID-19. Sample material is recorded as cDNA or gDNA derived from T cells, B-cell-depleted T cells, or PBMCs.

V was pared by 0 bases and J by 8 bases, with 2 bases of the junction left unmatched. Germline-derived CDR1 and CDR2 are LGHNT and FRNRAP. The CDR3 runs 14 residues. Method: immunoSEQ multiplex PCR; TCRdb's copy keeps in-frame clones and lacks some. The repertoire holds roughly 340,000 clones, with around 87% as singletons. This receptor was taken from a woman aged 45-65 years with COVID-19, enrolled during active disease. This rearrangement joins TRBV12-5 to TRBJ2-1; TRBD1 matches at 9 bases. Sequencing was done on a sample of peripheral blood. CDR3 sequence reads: CASGLVQGAHEQFF. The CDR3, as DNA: TGTGCTAGTGGTTTGGTACAGGGGGCACATGAGCAGTTCTTC.